The rows below give T cell receptor beta chains drawn from one sample of a study of cytomegalovirus exposure and HLA in healthy donors. Data came from immunoSEQ multiplex PCR; TCRdb stores just in-frame clones and leaves some out. Among roughly 130,000 clones, 80% were seen once, and the ten largest hold 1%. The specimen was PBMCs. The receptors were sampled from a man aged 40-49 years in good health and CMV-seronegative. Both conserved end residues are part of each CDR3. The order of the fields is D gene, V gene, clone size, J gene, CDR3 DNA, CDR3 protein. A D gene is named only where the DNA matches it firmly. Where a row states a size, it is once, few, many or the class of an expanded clone; other rows omit it.

TRBD1,TRBV7-9,NA,TRBJ1-1,TGTGCCAGCAGCTTAGGACCGGACAGGGGTGTTTTCTTT,CASSLGPDRGVFF
NA,TRBV7-2,few,TRBJ1-1,TGTGCCAGCAGCGTTTTACAGGGAGCTGAAGCTTTCTTT,CASSVLQGAEAFF
TRBD1,TRBV28,once,TRBJ1-4,TGTGCCAGCATGACAGGGGTCGGTGAAAAACTGTTTTTT,CASMTGVGEKLFF
NA,TRBV6-5,NA,TRBJ1-4,TGTGCCAGCAGACGACAGCGCGGGGATGAAAAACTGTTTTTT,CASRRQRGDEKLFF
NA,TRBV10-3,NA,TRBJ2-7,TGTGCCATCACCGAGGGCCCGGAGGACGAGCAGTACTTC,CAITEGPEDEQYF
TRBD1,TRBV2,NA,TRBJ2-5,TGTGCCAGCAGTGGCCGGGACAGTATCCAAGAGACCCAGTACTTC,CASSGRDSIQETQYF
TRBD2,TRBV5-1,NA,TRBJ2-1,TGCGCCAGCAGCTTGGGGTTAGGACTAGCGGGGGGGGAGCCGCAGTTCTTC,CASSLGLGLAGGEPQFF
TRBD1,TRBV6-5,once,TRBJ1-1,TGTGCCAGCAGTTACTCGGGGGGACAGGGAGGCACTGAAGCTTTCTTT,CASSYSGGQGGTEAFF
TRBD2,TRBV12-5,NA,TRBJ2-5,TGTGCTAGTGGTTTGAACGGACTAGCGGGAACACAAGAGACCCGGTACTTC,CASGLNGLAGTQETRYF
NA,TRBV9,NA,TRBJ1-3,TGTGCCAGCAGCGCTAGGACAGAGACCGTCAGCTCTGGAAACACCATATATTTT,CASSARTETVSSGNTIYF
NA,TRBV6-1,NA,TRBJ2-1,TGTGCCAGCAGTGATTGGATGCCGGCCGGGAATGAGCAGTTCTTC,CASSDWMPAGNEQFF
NA,TRBV30,NA,TRBJ2-5,TGTGCCTGGAGAGACACAGAACAAGAGACCCAGTACTTC,CAWRDTEQETQYF
NA,TRBV28,once,TRBJ1-2,TGTGCCAGCAGTTATAGCTATGGCTACACCTTC,CASSYSYGYTF
NA,TRBV16,NA,TRBJ1-5,TGTGCCAGCAGCCAATCCCTGGCAGGGACAAGCAATCGGCCCCAGCATTTT,CASSQSLAGTSNRPQHF
TRBD1,TRBV7-9,NA,TRBJ2-4,TGTGCCAGCAGCACTCATGCAGGACAGGGTTCGCACATTCAGTACTTC,CASSTHAGQGSHIQYF
TRBD1,TRBV5-8,NA,TRBJ1-4,TGTGCCAACCCCTCGGGGACAGGGAGTTTTGGAAATGAAAAACTGTTTTTT,CANPSGTGSFGNEKLFF
TRBD1,TRBV5-4,NA,TRBJ1-5,TGTGCCAGCAGCGATGGACAGGGTGTCGGTCAGCCCCAGCATTTT,CASSDGQGVGQPQHF
TRBD1,TRBV6-5,NA,TRBJ1-2,TGTGCCAGCAGCAGGGACAGGGTTCGGTATGGCTACACCTTC,CASSRDRVRYGYTF
TRBD2,TRBV27,NA,TRBJ2-3,TGTGCCAGCAGTTTATTACCCGGACTAGCGGGCACAGATACGCAGTATTTT,CASSLLPGLAGTDTQYF
TRBD1,TRBV7-3,few,TRBJ2-7,TGTGCCAGCAGCTTAGGGACAGGAGTCTCCTACGAGCAGTACTTC,CASSLGTGVSYEQYF
TRBD1,TRBV5-1,NA,TRBJ1-4,TGCGCCAGCAGCTTGGCCCCCGGACAGGGCGGGTTAGAAAAACTGTTTTTT,CASSLAPGQGGLEKLFF
NA,TRBV21-1,NA,TRBJ2-7,TGTGCCAGCAGCAAGCAATTTATGGGGACAGAATACGAGCAGTACTTC,CASSKQFMGTEYEQYF
NA,TRBV28,NA,TRBJ1-2,TGTGCCAGCACCTTAGCCCGTTTGGACTATGGCTACACCTTC,CASTLARLDYGYTF
NA,TRBV5-1,NA,TRBJ2-2,TGCGCCAGCAGAGAATCCCAGGCTGGCACCGGGGAGCTGTTTTTT,CASRESQAGTGELFF
TRBD2,TRBV6-1,NA,TRBJ2-7,TGTGCCAGCAGCGGGACTAGTCGCTACGAGCAGTACTTC,CASSGTSRYEQYF
NA,TRBV6-8,NA,TRBJ2-1,TGTGCCAGCAGACGGACGGGAGACAATGAGCAGTTCTTC,CASRRTGDNEQFF
TRBD1,TRBV19,few,TRBJ1-4,TGTGCCACCGCGGACAGGGCGACTGAAAAACTGTTTTTT,CATADRATEKLFF
TRBD1,TRBV5-1,NA,TRBJ2-1,TGCGCCAGCAGCAAAGGGGGCACGCCTGATGAGCAGTTCTTC,CASSKGGTPDEQFF